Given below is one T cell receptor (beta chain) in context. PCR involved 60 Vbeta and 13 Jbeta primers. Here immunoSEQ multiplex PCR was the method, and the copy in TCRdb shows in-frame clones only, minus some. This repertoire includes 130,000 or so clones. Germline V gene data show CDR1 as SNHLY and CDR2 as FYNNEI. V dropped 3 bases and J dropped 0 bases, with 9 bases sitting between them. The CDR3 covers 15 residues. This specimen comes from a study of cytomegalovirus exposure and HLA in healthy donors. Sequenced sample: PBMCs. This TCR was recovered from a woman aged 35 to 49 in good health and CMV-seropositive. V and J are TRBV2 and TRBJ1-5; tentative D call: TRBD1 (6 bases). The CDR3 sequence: CASSDQGNSNQPQHF. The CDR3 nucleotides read TGTGCCAGCAGTGACCAGGGGAATAGCAATCAGCCCCAGCATTTT.